Listed here are 24 T cell receptor beta chains from one sample, sequenced in a study of T cell responses to AZD1222 COVID-19 vaccine. Sequencing was performed with immunoSEQ multiplex PCR; in TCRdb, only in-frame clones are kept and a portion is missing. The sample gives 150,000 to 200,000 clones, roughly 94% of which show up once; around 1% is in the top ten. The sequenced sample was peripheral blood, obtained 28 days after the second AZD1222 dose. The receptors shown here come from an adult who received the AZD1222 COVID-19 vaccine.

The chain links TRBV18 to TRBJ1-1; TRBD1 might be the D (5 bases). V was clipped by 1 base and J by 2 bases, with 8 bases between them. The V gene's germline CDR1 is KGHSH and CDR2 LQKENI. The CDR3 runs to 14 residues. The CDR3 protein is CASSPQTGNTEAFF. DNA for the CDR3: TGTGCCAGCTCACCACAAACAGGTAACACTGAAGCTTTCTTT.

The chain uses TRBV19 and TRBJ1-5; 9 positions match TRBD1. The germline V gene encodes CDR1 LNHDA and CDR2 SQIVND (reference sequence). CDR3 length: 14 amino acids. The V segment lost 3 bases and the J segment 7 bases; nucleotides outside the gene matches: 4. The CDR3 DNA sequence: TGTGCCAGTAGTATCGGGACAGGGTACCAGCCCCAGCATTTT. Translated, it gives CASSIGTGYQPQHF.

The chain has TRBV5-1 and TRBJ1-1, with TRBD1 as a possible D gene (6 bases). The germline CDR1 and CDR2 sequences are SGHRS and YFSETQ. CDR3 length: 13 residues. V was trimmed by 6 bases and J by 4 bases, leaving 13 bases between them. The CDR3 is CASMDSDFTEAFF. Here the CDR3 DNA reads TGCGCCAGCATGGACAGTGATTTCACTGAAGCTTTCTTT. The full variable domain, with the rest looked up from reference TRBV5-1 and TRBJ1-1, is KAGVTQTPRYLIKTRGQQVTLSCSPISGHRSVSWYQQTPGQGLQFLFEYFSETQRNKGNFPGRFSGRQFSNSRSEMNVSTLELGDSALYLCASMDSDFTEAFFGQGTRLTVV.

This clone is a singleton in its sample. The chain couples TRBV11-2 to TRBJ2-5; 10 nucleotides align to TRBD2. After removal of 5 bases from V and 7 bases from J, the junction contained 13 bases not matched to a gene. The CDR3 runs to 16 residues. Germline values: CDR1 SGHAT, CDR2 FQNNGV. CDR3 residues: CASSLGTSDAFRTQYF. The CDR3 DNA sequence: TGTGCCAGCAGCCTCGGGACTAGCGACGCTTTTCGGACCCAGTACTTC.

V is TRBV6-5 and J is TRBJ1-5, with 7 bases that match TRBD1. CDR3 length: 14 amino acids. CDR1 MNHEY and CDR2 SVGAGI come from the germline V gene. V trimming: 10 bases; J trimming: 5 bases; junction bases outside the gene matches: 11. CDR3 coding DNA: TGTGCCACCCTCTTTGACAGGGAATATCAGCCCCAGCATTTT. Amino acid sequence: CATLFDREYQPQHF.

V and J are TRBV6-5 and TRBJ1-3; possibly TRBD1 for D (6 bases). The V and J ends lost 2 bases and 0 bases respectively, with 11 bases between them. CDR1 is MNHEY, CDR2 SVGAGI, per germline. The CDR3 sequence is 16 residues long. The CDR3 here is CASSYMTGRSGNTIYF. The CDR3 DNA reads TGTGCCAGCAGTTACATGACAGGTCGCTCTGGAAACACCATATATTTT.

The CDR3 DNA sequence: TGTGCCAGCAGCTTAGACAGAGCTAACTATGGCTACACCTTC. Protein sequence: CASSLDRANYGYTF. The chain links TRBV13 to TRBJ1-2, with D hard to call. Between the trimmed V and J ends, which lost 1 base and 0 bases, there was a span of 6 bases. Per germline, CDR1 PRHDT and CDR2 FYEKMQ (reference sequence). The CDR3 length is 14 residues.

This chain joins TRBV5-8 and TRBJ1-5; D gene uncertain. CDR3 size: 14 residues. Trimming shortened V by 0 bases and J by 4 bases, and 8 bases separated the two germline ends. The germline CDR1 and CDR2 sequences are SGHTS and YDEGEE. The CDR3 sequence: CASSLEPRNQPQHF. CDR3 sequence (DNA): TGTGCCAGCAGCTTGGAGCCCAGAAATCAGCCCCAGCATTTT.

V is TRBV6-6 and J is TRBJ1-5; the D gene is possibly TRBD1 (5 bases). Germline V lookup: CDR1 MNHNY, CDR2 SVGAGI (reference sequence). V was clipped by 8 bases and J by 0 bases, with 14 bases between them. CDR3 length: 15 amino acids. CDR3 DNA: TGTGCCAGCTTGGGGCAGGGCCATAGCAATCAGCCCCAGCATTTT. Translated, it gives CASLGQGHSNQPQHF.

This clone occurred once. The V gene is TRBV2, the J gene TRBJ2-2; 12 positions agree with TRBD1. From germline, CDR1 is SNHLY and CDR2 FYNNEI. V trimming: 6 bases; J trimming: 6 bases; junction bases outside the gene matches: 2. The CDR3 is made up of 14 amino acids. CDR3 loop: CASSRDRGPGELFF. The CDR3 DNA sequence: TGTGCCAGCAGCCGGGACAGGGGGCCCGGGGAGCTGTTTTTT. Complete variable domain (other parts from reference TRBV2 and TRBJ2-2): EPEVTQTPSHQVTQMGQEVILRCVPISNHLYFYWYRQILGQKVEFLVSFYNNEISEKSEIFDDQFSVERPDGSNFTLKIRSTKLEDSAMYFCASSRDRGPGELFFGEGSRLTVL.

The J gene is TRBJ1-2, the V gene TRBV7-9; no reliable D call. This CDR3 contains 8 residues. V dropped 5 bases and J dropped 13 bases, with 5 bases sitting between them. From germline, CDR1 is SEHNR and CDR2 FQNEAQ (reference sequence). The CDR3: CASSPRTF. CDR3 coding DNA: TGTGCCAGCAGCCCACGCACCTTC.

The chain is built from TRBV7-9 and TRBJ1-4; D gene unclear. V lost 5 bases to trimming and J lost 7 bases, with 14 bases between them. The CDR3 covers 14 residues. Germline assignment: CDR1 SEHNR and CDR2 FQNEAQ (reference sequence). The CDR3 loop reads CASSLDAVLEKLFF. The CDR3 DNA follows: TGTGCCAGCAGCCTGGACGCAGTCCTTGAAAAACTGTTTTTT.

The genes are TRBV7-2 and TRBJ1-2; D may be TRBD1 (6 bases). CDR1 is SGHTA and CDR2 is FQGNSA in the germline V gene. The CDR3 length is 12 residues. V lost 5 bases, J lost 8 bases, and 12 bases lay in between. The DNA of the CDR3 is TGTGCCAGCAGCCGATCAGGGGAGGGCTACACCTTC. Translation: CASSRSGEGYTF.

V usage is TRBV5-4 and J usage is TRBJ1-1; no definite D call. The CDR3 has 15 residues. Germline V CDR1 and CDR2: SGHNT, YYREEE (reference sequence). The germline V and J ends were trimmed by 0 bases and 1 base, with 10 bases remaining between them. The chain's CDR3 is CASSLALVPNTEAFF. The CDR3 DNA reads as TGTGCCAGCAGCTTGGCCCTTGTCCCGAACACTGAAGCTTTCTTT.

The chain has TRBV24-1 and TRBJ2-3; no reliable D call. Trimming pared 9 bases from V and 2 bases from J, leaving 14 bases between. Germline CDR1 reads KGHDR; CDR2 reads SFDVKD. The CDR3 spans 14 residues. CDR3 sequence: CATPNGPVTDTQYF. The CDR3 coding sequence is TGTGCCACCCCGAACGGTCCAGTCACAGATACGCAGTATTTT.

The chain joins TRBV6-4 to TRBJ1-1; D unresolved. Germline V gives CDR1 MRHNA, CDR2 SNTAGT. The CDR3 length is 9 residues. V was cut by 8 bases and J by 7 bases, with 5 bases left in between. The CDR3 here is CASRYEAFF. The CDR3 DNA follows: TGTGCCAGCCGATATGAAGCTTTCTTT.

The J gene is TRBJ1-3, the V gene TRBV19; D remains ambiguous. Germline V gene data show CDR1 as LNHDA and CDR2 as SQIVND (reference sequence). The CDR3 sequence is 16 residues long. Trimming pared 3 bases from V and 4 bases from J, leaving 16 bases between. The CDR3 DNA reads as TGTGCCAGTAGTATTGGACGGCGGATCGCGGGAAACACCATATATTTT. This sequence encodes CASSIGRRIAGNTIYF.

This chain uses TRBV7-9 with TRBJ1-1, with D perhaps TRBD1 (5 bases). CDR3 length: 16 residues. CDR1 and CDR2 from the germline V gene are SEHNR and FQNEAQ (reference sequence). V was clipped by 5 bases and J by 1 base, with 17 bases between them. CDR3 sequence reads: CASSGQGPSGNTEAFF. The CDR3 DNA follows: TGTGCCAGCAGCGGTCAGGGCCCTTCCGGGAACACTGAAGCTTTCTTT.

This rearrangement joins TRBV5-6 to TRBJ2-3; D gene unclear. Germline V lookup: CDR1 SGHDT, CDR2 YYEEEE. The ends were cut back, 5 bases at V and 4 bases at J, with 11 bases in the middle. The CDR3 has 13 amino acids. The CDR3: CASRNMAADTQYF. CDR3 sequence (DNA): TGTGCCAGCAGGAATATGGCCGCAGATACGCAGTATTTT.

Turning to this clone: Other DNA sequences of this sample code for an identical CDR3. The V call is TRBV5-1, the J call TRBJ1-5; D is undetermined. The CDR3 spans 14 residues. V was clipped by 0 bases and J by 2 bases, with 6 bases between them. CDR1 and CDR2 from the germline V gene are SGHRS and YFSETQ. CDR3 sequence: CASSLGTGNQPQHF. The CDR3 DNA sequence: TGCGCCAGCAGCTTGGGGACGGGCAATCAGCCCCAGCATTTT.

The chain recombines TRBV6-2 or TRBV6-3 with TRBJ1-5, with a tentative D call TRBD1 (5 bases). Between the trimmed V and J ends, which lost 5 bases and 5 bases, there was a span of 10 bases. The germline gives CDR1 MNHEY, CDR2 SVGEGT. The CDR3 spans 13 residues. CDR3 coding DNA: TGTGCCAGCAGTCTCCAGGGCTATCAGCCCCAGCATTTT. This gives the protein CASSLQGYQPQHF.

The chain is built from TRBV5-6 and TRBJ2-3; 8 positions agree with TRBD2. Germline CDR1 SGHDT, CDR2 YYEEEE. CDR3 length: 17 residues. V gave up 4 bases and J gave up 3 bases; unmatched junction bases: 13. The CDR3: CASSPRVRGGGTDTQYF. In DNA, the CDR3 is TGTGCCAGCAGCCCAAGGGTCCGGGGGGGCGGAACAGATACGCAGTATTTT.

The CDR3 DNA reads as TGTGCCAGCAGCCCCCGTGGGGGACGGGATCGGGACACTGAAGCTTTCTTT. This codes for CASSPRGGRDRDTEAFF. The chain carries TRBV11-2 and TRBJ1-1, with D possibly TRBD1 on 5 matching bases. Trimming left V 5 bases short and J 3 bases short, with 22 bases between. In germline, CDR1 is SGHAT, CDR2 FQNNGV. The CDR3 loop spans 17 amino acids.

The chain couples TRBV11-2 to TRBJ1-1, with D perhaps matching TRBD1 (6 bases). With 1 base removed from V and 4 bases from J, the gap between germline ends came to 22 bases. The CDR3 contains 18 residues. Germline CDR1 and CDR2: SGHAT and FQNNGV. CDR3 DNA: TGTGCCAGCAGCTTAGGTTTTAGCCCTCACAGGGCAGGCACTGAAGCTTTCTTT. It codes for CASSLGFSPHRAGTEAFF.